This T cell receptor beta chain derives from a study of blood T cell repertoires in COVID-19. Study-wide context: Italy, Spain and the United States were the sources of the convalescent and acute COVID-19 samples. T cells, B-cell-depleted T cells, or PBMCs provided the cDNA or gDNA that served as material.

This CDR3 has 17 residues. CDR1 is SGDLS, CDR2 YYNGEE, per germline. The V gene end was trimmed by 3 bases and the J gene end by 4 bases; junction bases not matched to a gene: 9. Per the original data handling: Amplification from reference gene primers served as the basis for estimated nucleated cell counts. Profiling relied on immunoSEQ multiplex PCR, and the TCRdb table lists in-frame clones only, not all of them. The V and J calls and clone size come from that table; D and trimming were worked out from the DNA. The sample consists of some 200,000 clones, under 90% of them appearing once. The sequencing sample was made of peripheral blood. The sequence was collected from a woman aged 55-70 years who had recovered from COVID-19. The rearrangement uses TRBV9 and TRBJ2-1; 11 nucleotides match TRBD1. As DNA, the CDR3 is TGTGCCAGCAGCGGCTCCGGGACAGGGGGAGATTACAATGAGCAGTTCTTC. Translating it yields CASSGSGTGGDYNEQFF.